This T cell receptor beta chain was profiled in a study of blood T cell repertoires in COVID-19. At the level of the study: There were acute and convalescent COVID-19 samples, and they came from the United States, Italy and Spain. Sources were T cells, B-cell-depleted T cells, or PBMCs; the material itself was cDNA or gDNA.

V lost 4 bases and J lost 4, with 4 bases in between. The CDR3 covers 11 residues. Per germline, CDR1 SNHLY and CDR2 FYNNEI. Original methodology: Estimated nucleated cell counts came from reference gene primer amplification. Data came from immunoSEQ multiplex PCR; TCRdb stores just in-frame clones and leaves some out. The V and J calls and clone size were taken over from that table, and D and trimming were inferred from the DNA. The table shows about 130,000 clones, with more than 70% occurring only once. The source is a human donor in a cohort sampled during active COVID-19. The sequenced material came from peripheral blood. The chain combines TRBV2 with TRBJ2-5; D not certain. The CDR3 region has the DNA TGTGCCAGCAGTGCCCGAGAGACCCAGTACTTC. It encodes CASSARETQYF.